Below are 8 T cell receptor beta chains sequenced from a single sample in a study of blood T cell repertoires in COVID-19 (dated by TCRdb to the early 2020s). The library relied on the immunoSEQ multiplex PCR assay. TCRdb took this table from immuneACCESS and kept in-frame rearrangements with V and J called. Such tables lack part of the clones; where checked against another copy, unresolved V genes explain under half of the gap, and the rest is unexplained. In this sample the table shows under 250,000 clones, around 90% of which occur a single time. The biggest ten clones account for more than 5.5% of the sample. Sequencing used peripheral blood. Receptor source: a man aged 55 to 69 who had recovered from COVID-19.

The J gene is TRBJ2-2, the V gene TRBV12-3 or TRBV12-4; weak D call: TRBD2 (5 bases). This CDR3 has 13 amino acids. V dropped 1 base and J dropped 13 bases, with 13 bases sitting between them. The CDR3 region has the DNA TGTGCCAGCAGTTTAGTAGAGAGGGTCGGGCTGTTTTTT. Translated, it gives CASSLVERVGLFF.

The J gene is TRBJ1-2, the V gene TRBV12-3 or TRBV12-4; no clear D gene. The CDR3 runs to 12 residues. The V gene lost 4 bases and the J gene lost 4 bases, with 7 bases spanning the gap. CDR3 protein: CASSSPGYGYTF. The CDR3 region has the DNA TGTGCCAGCAGTTCCCCGGGCTATGGCTACACCTTC.

The chain carries TRBV19 and TRBJ1-6; 8 positions match TRBD1. V gave up 5 bases and J gave up 5 bases; unmatched junction bases: 5. This CDR3 spans 15 amino acids. Germline V gene data show CDR1 as LNHDA and CDR2 as SQIVND (reference sequence). CDR3 nucleotides: TGTGCCAGTAGTCCACCGGGACAGGATAATTCACCCCTCCACTTT. This encodes CASSPPGQDNSPLHF.

A single count supports this clone. V and J are TRBV5-1 and TRBJ2-3; no firm D call. With 5 bases removed from V and 6 bases from J, the gap between germline ends came to 10 bases. The CDR3 has 12 residues. Per the germline V gene, CDR1 is SGHRS and CDR2 is YFSETQ. CDR3: CASSRLSDTQYF. For the CDR3, the DNA is TGCGCCAGCAGTCGTCTCTCGGATACGCAGTATTTT.

The chain combines TRBV18 with TRBJ1-1; TRBD1 is a possible D gene (5 bases). Germline-derived CDR1 and CDR2 are KGHSH and LQKENI. The CDR3 length is 16 residues. V was clipped by 4 bases and J by 4 bases, with 19 bases between them. The CDR3 loop reads CASSLSSARASTEAFF. The DNA of the CDR3 is TGTGCCAGCTCACTCTCTTCGGCCAGGGCGAGCACTGAAGCTTTCTTT.

This chain joins TRBV6-1 and TRBJ1-6; D not certain. The CDR3 has 16 residues. CDR1 MNHNS and CDR2 SASEGT come from the germline V gene. V lost 0 bases and J 9 bases, leaving 15 bases between the germline ends. CDR3: CASSEAYWAGTSPLHF. The CDR3 nucleotides read TGTGCCAGCAGTGAAGCGTATTGGGCAGGTACTTCACCCCTCCACTTT.

The J gene is TRBJ2-1, the V gene TRBV13, with 9 bases matching TRBD2. CDR3 length equals 18 residues. CDR1 PRHDT and CDR2 FYEKMQ come from the germline V gene (reference sequence). V dropped 5 bases and J dropped 8; count of bases not matched to a gene: 19. In nucleotides, the CDR3 is TGTGCCAGCAGCCCATTAGAGCTAGCGGGAAGCTCTAAGGATGAGCAGTTCTTC. It encodes CASSPLELAGSSKDEQFF.

The rearrangement links TRBV11-3 to TRBJ2-2; D not resolved. V lost 5 bases and J 8 bases, leaving 9 bases between the germline ends. The V gene's germline CDR1 is SGHNT and CDR2 YENEEA. The CDR3 runs to 12 residues. Here the CDR3 DNA reads TGTGCCAGCAGCCCCCGGTTGGGGGAGCTGTTTTTT. Its protein product is CASSPRLGELFF.